Each of the 2 T cell receptor beta chains below was sequenced from the same sample in a study of T cell changes during pregnancy in multiple sclerosis. Some clones are missing from TCRdb's copy, which holds only in-frame ones; the method was immunoSEQ multiplex PCR. The sample contains around 62,000 clones, about 90% of which appear only once. The input for sequencing was peripheral blood, taken in the second trimester of pregnancy. The receptors stem from a female donor in good health, enrolled as a control in a pregnancy study.

J is TRBJ2-7 and V is TRBV5-6, with 15 nucleotides matching TRBD2. The germline CDR1 and CDR2 sequences are SGHDT and YYEEEE. V gave up 7 bases and J gave up 1 base; unmatched junction bases: 6. The CDR3 is made up of 16 amino acids. The CDR3 is CASGGLAGGYSYEQYF. CDR3 in DNA: TGTGCCAGCGGAGGACTAGCGGGAGGGTATTCCTACGAGCAGTACTTC.

This clone has a single count. The chain combines TRBV7-9 with TRBJ2-1; weak D call: TRBD1 (6 bases). The germline V gene has CDR1 SEHNR and CDR2 FQNEAQ (reference sequence). The CDR3 is 15 amino acids. The V and J ends lost 3 bases and 7 bases respectively, with 16 bases between them. CDR3 sequence reads: CASSLGAQRWNEQFF. CDR3 nucleotide sequence: TGTGCCAGCAGCTTGGGGGCCCAGAGATGGAATGAGCAGTTCTTC. The whole variable domain, remainder taken from reference TRBV7-9 and TRBJ2-1, is DTGVSQNPRHKITKRGQNVTFRCDPISEHNRLYWYRQTLGQGPEFLTYFQNEAQLEKSRLLSDRFSAERPKGSFSTLEIQRTEQGDSAMYLCASSLGAQRWNEQFFGPGTRLTVL.